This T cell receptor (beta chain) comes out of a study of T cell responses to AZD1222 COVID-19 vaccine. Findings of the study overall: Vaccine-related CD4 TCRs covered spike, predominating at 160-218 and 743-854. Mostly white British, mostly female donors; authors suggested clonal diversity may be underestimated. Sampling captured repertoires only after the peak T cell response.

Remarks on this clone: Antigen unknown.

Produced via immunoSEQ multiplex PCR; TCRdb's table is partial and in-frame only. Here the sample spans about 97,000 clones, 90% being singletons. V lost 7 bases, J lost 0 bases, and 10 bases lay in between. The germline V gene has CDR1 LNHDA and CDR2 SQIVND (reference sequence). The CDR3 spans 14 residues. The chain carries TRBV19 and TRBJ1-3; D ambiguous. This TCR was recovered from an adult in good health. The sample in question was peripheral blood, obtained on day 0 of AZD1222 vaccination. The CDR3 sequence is CASKATNSGNTIYF. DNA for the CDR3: TGTGCCAGTAAAGCGACGAACTCTGGAAACACCATATATTTT.